Listed here are 16 T cell receptor beta chains from one sample, sequenced in a study of tissue T cells after allogeneic stem cell transplantation. Clones were read by immunoSEQ multiplex PCR, and TCRdb kept only the in-frame ones, dropping some. This table has just under 7,500 clones, roughly two thirds appearing once. The sample comprised blood. The receptors stem from a female BALB/c mouse in good health. Strain haplotype at MHC: H2-d.

This clone was seen only once. The gene names here belong to mouse. The read ends 1 residue shy of where the CDR3 ends; the end is completed using the germline J gene. The chain recombines TRBV13-2 with TRBJ2-5; 11 bases agree with TRBD2. Trimming took 5 bases from V and 8 from J; bases not matched to a gene: 4. The CDR3 consists of 13 residues. The germline V gene encodes CDR1 NNHNN and CDR2 SYGAGS (reference sequence). The CDR3 spells CASGDWGDGTQYF. Partial CDR3 DNA: TGTGCCAGCGGGGACTGGGGGGATGGCACCCAGTAC.

On this clone: The gene symbols are mouse symbols. The read ends 1 residue early relative to the CDR3; the germline J gene fills the gap. V is TRBV3 and J is TRBJ1-3, with TRBD1 matching 7 bases. Germline CDR1 reads SNHLY; CDR2 reads FYNGKV (reference sequence). The V and J ends lost 11 bases and 1 base, in that order; junction bases with no gene match: 2. This CDR3 contains 12 residues. CDR3 DNA, as far as it was read: TGTGCCGAACAGGGGTCTGGAAATACGCTCTAT. Protein product: CAEQGSGNTLY. In full, the CDR3 reads CAEQGSGNTLYF.

Comment on this clone: Gene names refer to mouse genes. CDR3 amino acids: CAWSLSPGGEDTQYF. The covered CDR3 bases are TGTGCCTGGAGTCTAAGCCCTGGGGGGGAAGACACCCAGTAC. The chain links TRBV31 to TRBJ2-5, with 9 bases lining up with TRBD2. From the germline J gene comes the end of the CDR3, since the read stops 1 residue before it. Germline V gene sequence: CDR1 GKSSPN, CDR2 SITVG. This CDR3 has 15 amino acids. V lost 0 bases and J lost 4; bases outside the gene matches: 5.

Of note for this clone: Gene names and germline refer to mouse. The DNA ends 1 residue before the CDR3 does, and the rest of the CDR3 is filled in from the germline J gene. The V and J genes are TRBV31 and TRBJ2-4; weak D call: TRBD1 (7 bases). The germline gives CDR1 GKSSPN, CDR2 SITVG. V gave up 4 bases and J gave up 0 bases, with 11 bases separating them. The CDR3 sequence is 14 residues long. This CDR3 is CAWNQGGSQNTLYF. The covered CDR3 bases are TGTGCCTGGAATCAGGGGGGTAGTCAAAACACCTTGTAC.

About this clone: Germline and genes: mouse. The CDR3 is cut off 1 residue early in the read; its end comes from the germline J gene. The chain carries TRBV2 and TRBJ2-1; 10 positions match TRBD2. There are 15 residues in the CDR3. The V gene's germline CDR1 is LGHNA and CDR2 YSYQKL. The ends lost 2 bases at V and 4 bases at J; junction bases unmatched: 2. CDR3 bases read: TGTGCCAGCAGCCAAAGACTGGGGGGATATGCTGAGCAGTTC. Translated, it gives CASSQRLGGYAEQF. The full CDR3 reads CASSQRLGGYAEQFF.

As regards this clone: Gene names refer to mouse genes. The sequence runs out 1 residue before the end of the CDR3; the remainder is reconstructed from the germline J gene. The genes are TRBV13-2 and TRBJ2-5; the match to TRBD2 covers 7 bases. CDR1 is NNHNN, CDR2 SYGAGS, per germline (reference sequence). The CDR3 is 16 residues long. The J segment lost 0 bases and the V segment lost 0 bases, leaving 4 bases of the junction unmatched. The CDR3 DNA, read in part, is TGTGCCAGCGGTGATGCCTGGGGGAAGAACCAAGACACCCAGTAC. Amino acid sequence: CASGDAWGKNQDTQY. In full, the CDR3 reads CASGDAWGKNQDTQYF.

Remarks on this clone: Genes and germline are mouse. The sequenced fragment ends 1 residue before the CDR3 boundary, so the rest is inferred from the germline J gene. This rearrangement joins TRBV2 to TRBJ2-1; 7 bases map to TRBD1. The V and J ends lost 0 bases and 4 bases, in that order; junction bases with no gene match: 3. Germline assignment: CDR1 LGHNA and CDR2 YSYQKL. The CDR3 is made up of 15 amino acids. The CDR3 bases that were read are TGTGCCAGCAGCCAAGAAGGGACAGAATATGCTGAGCAGTTC. As protein: CASSQEGTEYAEQF. The whole CDR3 sequence reads CASSQEGTEYAEQFF.

Comments on this clone: The listed genes are named as in mouse. The CDR3 end is not reached by the read, which stops 1 residue before it; the germline J gene fills it in. The V gene is TRBV19, the J gene TRBJ2-5; TRBD1 matches at 9 bases. The germline V gene encodes CDR1 FNHDT and CDR2 SITEND (reference sequence). J lost 5 bases, V lost 5 bases, and 0 bases had no gene match. The CDR3 sequence is 12 residues long. The sequenced CDR3 bases are TGTGCCAGCAGACAGGGGGCAGACACCCAGTAC. Residues: CASRQGADTQY. The complete CDR3 sequence is CASRQGADTQYF.

On this clone itself: These gene names are mouse names. The CDR3 end lies 1 residue beyond the end of the read and is filled in from the germline J gene. The V call is TRBV4, the J call TRBJ2-4; D possibly uses TRBD1 or TRBD2 (6 bases each). The CDR3 consists of 13 residues. Deletions cut 5 bases from V and 4 bases from J, with 10 bases between. Per the germline V gene, CDR1 is LGHDT and CDR2 is YNNKQL (reference sequence). Partial CDR3 DNA: TGTGCCAGCAGCCCGGGGGCGGAAAACACCTTGTAC. Translating it yields CASSPGAENTLY. The entire CDR3 protein reads CASSPGAENTLYF.

Worth noting for this clone: Germline and genes: mouse. The sequenced fragment ends 1 residue before the CDR3 boundary, so the rest is inferred from the germline J gene. The V gene is TRBV24, the J gene TRBJ2-5; TRBD1 agrees at 9 bases. V was pared by 4 bases and J by 4 bases, with 0 bases of the junction left unmatched. The germline V gene has CDR1 KGHTA and CDR2 FRNEEI. This CDR3 has 13 residues. The sequenced CDR3 bases are TGTGCCAGCAGTCGGACAGGGGAAGACACCCAGTAC. As protein: CASSRTGEDTQY. The whole CDR3 reads CASSRTGEDTQYF.

The sample holds a few counts of this clone. Any gene name here is a mouse gene name. Read sequence stops 1 residue before the CDR3 end, and the germline J gene provides the missing end. The chain employs TRBV29 and TRBJ1-5; 9 nucleotides agree with TRBD1. The CDR3 is 13 residues long. Unmatched junction bases numbered 7, after V lost 7 bases and J lost 9 bases. Germline CDR1 reads MSHET; CDR2 reads SYDVDS. CDR3 residues: CASISGTGLAPLF. CDR3 DNA (partial): TGTGCTAGCATTTCCGGGACAGGGCTGGCTCCGCTT.

This clone was found a few times. Genes and germline come from the mouse. The CDR3 end is not reached by the read, which stops 1 residue before it; the germline J gene fills it in. The chain employs TRBV29 and TRBJ2-7, with 10 bases that match TRBD2. CDR3 length: 14 residues. The J segment lost 4 bases and the V segment lost 5 bases, leaving 5 bases of the junction unmatched. Per the germline V gene, CDR1 is MSHET and CDR2 is SYDVDS. CDR3 sequence: CASSLGGRGYEQYF. Partial CDR3 DNA: TGTGCTAGCAGTCTGGGGGGGCGCGGGTATGAACAGTAC.

Of note for this clone: Mouse names are used for the genes. The read terminates 1 residue ahead of where the CDR3 ends, so the germline J gene completes it. The genes are TRBV2 and TRBJ1-4; D ambiguous. V was pared by 0 bases and J by 5 bases, with 10 bases between. CDR1 and CDR2 from the germline V gene are LGHNA and YSYQKL. The CDR3 loop spans 15 amino acids. The DNA read from the CDR3 is TGTGCCAGCAGCCAAGATCGGAACATTAACGAAAGATTATTT. Translating gives CASSQDRNINERLF. The whole CDR3 region reads CASSQDRNINERLFF.

In regard to this clone: Mouse germline and gene names are used. The CDR3 end falls 1 residue outside the read, so it is completed with the germline J gene. The chain employs TRBV1 and TRBJ2-7; a weak D match, TRBD1 (5 bases). CDR1 and CDR2 (germline): NSQYPW, LRSPGD (reference sequence). Between the trimmed V and J ends, which lost 0 bases and 6 bases, there was a span of 6 bases. This CDR3 spans 12 amino acids. The part of the CDR3 DNA that was read is TGCACCTGCAGTGCAGACAGGGTTGAACAGTAC. The encoded protein is CTCSADRVEQY. Given in full, the CDR3 is CTCSADRVEQYF. The whole variable domain, remainder taken from reference TRBV1 and TRBJ2-7, is VTLLEQNPRWRLVPRGQAVNLRCILKNSQYPWMSWYQQDLQKQLQWLFTLRSPGDKEVKSLPGADYLATRVTDTELRLQVANMSQGRTLYCTCSADRVEQYFGPGTRLTVL.

For this clone: All gene names here are mouse names. The CDR3 extends 1 residue past the end of the read, so its final part is completed from the germline J gene. The chain combines TRBV1 with TRBJ1-6; D remains ambiguous. TRBJ1-6 is sorted into the ORF group, with uncertain function. The length of the CDR3 is 14 residues. Per germline, CDR1 NSQYPW and CDR2 LRSPGD (reference sequence). Between the trimmed V and J ends, which lost 0 bases and 5 bases, there was a span of 5 bases. The CDR3 sequence: CTCSADSDNSPLYF. The CDR3 DNA, read in part, is TGCACCTGCAGTGCAGACAGCGATAATTCGCCCCTCTAC.

Turning to this clone: Gene names are the mouse ones. The read ends 1 residue early relative to the CDR3; the germline J gene fills the gap. The gene calls are TRBV1 and TRBJ2-5; D assignment may be TRBD1 or TRBD2 (6 bases each). The V end lost 2 bases, the J end lost 5 bases, and 11 bases lay between the germline ends. CDR1 NSQYPW and CDR2 LRSPGD come from the germline V gene (reference sequence). The CDR3 sequence is 14 residues long. CDR3 DNA (partial): TGCACCTGCAGTGCACCGGGGGCGCGAGACACCCAGTAC. It translates to CTCSAPGARDTQY. The complete CDR3 protein is CTCSAPGARDTQYF.